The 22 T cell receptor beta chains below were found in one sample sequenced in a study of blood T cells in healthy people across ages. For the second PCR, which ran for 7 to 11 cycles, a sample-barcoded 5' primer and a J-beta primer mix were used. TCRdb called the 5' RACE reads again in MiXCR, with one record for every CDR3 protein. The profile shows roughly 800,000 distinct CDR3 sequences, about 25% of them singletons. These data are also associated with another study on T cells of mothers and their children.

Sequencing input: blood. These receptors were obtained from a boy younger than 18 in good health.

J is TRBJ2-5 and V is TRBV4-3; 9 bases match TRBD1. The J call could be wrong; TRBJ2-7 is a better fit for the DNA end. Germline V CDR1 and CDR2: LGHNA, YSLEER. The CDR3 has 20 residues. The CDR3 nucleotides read TGCGCCAGCAGCCTTAACCCCCACGGACAGGGGCTTGTGACGGCCTACGAGCAGTACTTC. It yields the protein CASSLNPHGQGLVTAYEQYF.

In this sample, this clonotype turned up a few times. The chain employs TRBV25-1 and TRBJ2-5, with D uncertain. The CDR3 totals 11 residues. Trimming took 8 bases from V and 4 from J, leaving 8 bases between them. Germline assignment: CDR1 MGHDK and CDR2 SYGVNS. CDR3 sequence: CASQSGETQYF. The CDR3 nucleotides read TGTGCCAGCCAATCGGGAGAGACCCAGTACTTC. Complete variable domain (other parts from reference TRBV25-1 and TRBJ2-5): EADIYQTPRYLVIGTGKKITLECSQTMGHDKMYWYQQDPGMELHLIHYSYGVNSTEKGDLSSESTVSRIRTEHFPLTLESARPSHTSQYLCASQSGETQYFGPGTRLLVL.

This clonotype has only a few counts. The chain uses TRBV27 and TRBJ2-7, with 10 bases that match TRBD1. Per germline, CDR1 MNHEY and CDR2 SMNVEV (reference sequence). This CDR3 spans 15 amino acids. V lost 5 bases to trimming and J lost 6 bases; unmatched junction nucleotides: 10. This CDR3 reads CASSPPGTGVTEQYF. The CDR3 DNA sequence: TGTGCCAGCAGTCCGCCGGGGACAGGGGTGACCGAGCAGTACTTC.

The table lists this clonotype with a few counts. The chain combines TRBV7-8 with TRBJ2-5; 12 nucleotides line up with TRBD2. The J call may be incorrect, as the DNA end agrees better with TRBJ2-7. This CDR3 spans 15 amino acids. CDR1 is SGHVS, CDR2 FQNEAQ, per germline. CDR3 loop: CASSPGLAGGHEQYF. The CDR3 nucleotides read TGTGCCAGCAGCCCTGGTCTAGCGGGGGGGCACGAGCAGTACTTC.

The CDR3 loop reads CASSFDPGTGFYEQYF. CDR3 in DNA: TGTGCCAGCAGCTTCGACCCCGGGACAGGATTTTACGAGCAGTACTTC. The rearrangement joins TRBV7-2 to TRBJ2-5, with 8 bases lining up with TRBD1. The DNA matches TRBJ2-7 better at its end, which makes the J call doubtful. From germline, CDR1 is SGHTA and CDR2 FQGNSA. The CDR3 runs 16 residues.

The CDR3: CASTREGGYNEQFF. For the CDR3, the DNA is TGTGCCAGCACCCGGGAGGGGGGGTACAATGAGCAGTTCTTC. The chain has TRBV27 and TRBJ2-1; 8 bases map to TRBD2. CDR3 length: 14 residues. V lost 7 bases to trimming and J lost 4 bases; unmatched junction nucleotides: 6. Per the germline V gene, CDR1 is MNHEY and CDR2 is SMNVEV (reference sequence).

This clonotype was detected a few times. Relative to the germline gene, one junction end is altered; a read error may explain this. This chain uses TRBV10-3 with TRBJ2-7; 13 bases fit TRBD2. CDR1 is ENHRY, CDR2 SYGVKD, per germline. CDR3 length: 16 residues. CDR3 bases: TGTGCCATGCGGCGGGGCGGACTAGCGGGAGATGACGAGCAGTACTTT. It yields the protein CAMRRGGLAGDDEQYF.

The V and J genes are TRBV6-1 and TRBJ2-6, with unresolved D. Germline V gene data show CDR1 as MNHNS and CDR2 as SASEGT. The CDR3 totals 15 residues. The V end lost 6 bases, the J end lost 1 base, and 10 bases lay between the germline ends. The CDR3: CASSSAGSGANVLTF. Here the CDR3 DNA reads TGTGCCAGCAGCTCCGCCGGATCTGGGGCCAACGTCCTGACTTTC.

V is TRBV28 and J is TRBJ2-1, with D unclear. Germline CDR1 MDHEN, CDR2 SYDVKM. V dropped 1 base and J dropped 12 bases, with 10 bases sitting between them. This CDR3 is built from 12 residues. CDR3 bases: TGTGCCAGCAGTTTATCACAAGCCCCGCAGTTCTTC. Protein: CASSLSQAPQFF.

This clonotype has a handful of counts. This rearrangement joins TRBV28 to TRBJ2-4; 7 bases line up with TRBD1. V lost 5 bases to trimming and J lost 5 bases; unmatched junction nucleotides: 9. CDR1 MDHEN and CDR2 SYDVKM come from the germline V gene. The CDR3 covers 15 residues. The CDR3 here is CASSRRDRGQNIQYF. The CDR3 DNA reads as TGTGCCAGCAGTCGTAGGGACAGAGGCCAAAACATTCAGTACTTC.

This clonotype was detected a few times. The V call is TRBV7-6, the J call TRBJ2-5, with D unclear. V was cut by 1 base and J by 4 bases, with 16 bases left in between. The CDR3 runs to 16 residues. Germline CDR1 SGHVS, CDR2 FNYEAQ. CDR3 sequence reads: CASSLEKTMGGETQYF. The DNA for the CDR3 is TGTGCCAGCAGCTTAGAGAAAACTATGGGTGGAGAGACCCAGTACTTC.

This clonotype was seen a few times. The CDR3 nucleotides are TGTGCCAGCAGCCAAGGGGTGTCTATGGCGCAAGAGACCCAGTACTTC. Residues: CASSQGVSMAQETQYF. The chain employs TRBV3-1 and TRBJ2-1; no definite D call. The DNA end is a closer match to TRBJ2-5, so the J assignment may be wrong. The germline CDR1 and CDR2 sequences are LGHDT and YNNKEL (reference sequence). The CDR3 has 16 residues.

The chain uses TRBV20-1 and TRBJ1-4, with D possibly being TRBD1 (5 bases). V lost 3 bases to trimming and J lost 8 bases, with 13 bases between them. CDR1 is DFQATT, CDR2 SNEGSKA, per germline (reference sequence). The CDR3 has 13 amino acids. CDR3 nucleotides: TGCAGTGCTAGTCTGAGGGGTCGGGAAAAACTGTTTTTT. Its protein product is CSASLRGREKLFF.

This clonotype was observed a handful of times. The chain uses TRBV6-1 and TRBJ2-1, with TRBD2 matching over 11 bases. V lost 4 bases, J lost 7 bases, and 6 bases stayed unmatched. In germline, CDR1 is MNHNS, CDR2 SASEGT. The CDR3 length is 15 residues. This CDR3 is CASSATSGKGNEQFF. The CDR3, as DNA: TGTGCCAGCAGTGCGACTAGCGGGAAGGGTAATGAGCAGTTCTTC.

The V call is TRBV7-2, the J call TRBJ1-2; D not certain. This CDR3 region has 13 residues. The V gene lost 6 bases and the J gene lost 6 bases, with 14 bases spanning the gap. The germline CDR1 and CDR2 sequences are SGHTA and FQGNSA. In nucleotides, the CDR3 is TGTGCCAGCAGTCCCACCCGTTCCGATGGCTACACCTTC. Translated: CASSPTRSDGYTF.

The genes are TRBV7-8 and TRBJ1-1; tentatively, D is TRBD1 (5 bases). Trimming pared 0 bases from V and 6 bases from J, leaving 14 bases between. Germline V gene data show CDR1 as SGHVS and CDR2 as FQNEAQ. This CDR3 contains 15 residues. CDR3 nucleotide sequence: TGTGCCAGCAGCTTAGCTGGGGCTGGGGGGGCTGAAGCTTTCTTT. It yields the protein CASSLAGAGGAEAFF.

The CDR3 protein is CASSQVPSYNEQFF. In nucleotides, the CDR3 is TGTGCCAGCAGCCAAGTGCCCAGCTACAATGAGCAGTTCTTC. The chain joins TRBV14 to TRBJ2-1; D not resolved. V shed 1 base and J shed 3 bases, with 7 bases lying between them. Per the germline V gene, CDR1 is SGHDN and CDR2 is FVKESK. The CDR3 covers 14 residues.

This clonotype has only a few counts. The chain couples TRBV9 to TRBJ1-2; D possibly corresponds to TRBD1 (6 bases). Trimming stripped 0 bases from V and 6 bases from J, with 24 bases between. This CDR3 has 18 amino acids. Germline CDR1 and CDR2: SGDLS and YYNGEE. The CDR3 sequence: CASSVEVQKPVAGDGYTF. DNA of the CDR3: TGTGCCAGCAGCGTAGAAGTCCAAAAGCCGGTGGCAGGGGATGGCTACACCTTC.

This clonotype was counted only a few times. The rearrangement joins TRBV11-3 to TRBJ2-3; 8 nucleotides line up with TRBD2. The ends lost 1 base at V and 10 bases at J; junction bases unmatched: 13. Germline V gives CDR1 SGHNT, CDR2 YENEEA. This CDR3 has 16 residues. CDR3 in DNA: TGTGCCAGCAGCTTAGTAGGGACTAGTGGAGGATCGGCGCAGTATTTT. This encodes CASSLVGTSGGSAQYF.

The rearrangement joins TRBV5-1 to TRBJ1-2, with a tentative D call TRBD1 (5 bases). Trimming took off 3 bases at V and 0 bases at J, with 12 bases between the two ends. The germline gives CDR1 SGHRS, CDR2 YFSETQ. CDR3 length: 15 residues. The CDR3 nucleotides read TGCGCCAGCAGCTGGACCTCAGGGCCTAACTATGGCTACACCTTC. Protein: CASSWTSGPNYGYTF.

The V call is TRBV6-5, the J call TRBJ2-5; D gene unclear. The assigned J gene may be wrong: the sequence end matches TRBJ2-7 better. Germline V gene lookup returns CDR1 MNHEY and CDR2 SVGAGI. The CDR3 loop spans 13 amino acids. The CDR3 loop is CASSYSPSNEQYF. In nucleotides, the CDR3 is TGTGCCAGCAGTTACTCCCCTTCTAACGAGCAGTACTTC.

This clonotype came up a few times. CDR3 protein: CSVERGLAGGNEQYF. As DNA, the CDR3 is TGCAGCGTTGAAAGGGGACTAGCGGGAGGCAACGAGCAGTACTTC. This chain connects TRBV29-1 to TRBJ2-7; 15 positions match TRBD2. J lost 5 bases, V lost 2 bases, and 4 bases had no gene match. Germline lookup yields CDR1 SQVTM and CDR2 ANQGSEA. The CDR3 consists of 15 residues.